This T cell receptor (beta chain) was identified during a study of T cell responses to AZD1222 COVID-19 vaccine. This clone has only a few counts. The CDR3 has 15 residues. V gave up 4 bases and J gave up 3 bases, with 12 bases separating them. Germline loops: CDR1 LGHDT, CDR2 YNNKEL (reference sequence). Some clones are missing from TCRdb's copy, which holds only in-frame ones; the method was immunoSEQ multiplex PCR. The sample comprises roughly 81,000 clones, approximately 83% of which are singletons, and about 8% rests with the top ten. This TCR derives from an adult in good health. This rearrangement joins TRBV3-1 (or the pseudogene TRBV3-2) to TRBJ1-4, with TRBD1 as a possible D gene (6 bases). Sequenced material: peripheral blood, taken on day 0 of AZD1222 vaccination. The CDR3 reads CASSPRTDPNEKLFF. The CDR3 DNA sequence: TGTGCCAGCAGCCCTAGGACAGATCCTAATGAAAAACTGTTTTTT.